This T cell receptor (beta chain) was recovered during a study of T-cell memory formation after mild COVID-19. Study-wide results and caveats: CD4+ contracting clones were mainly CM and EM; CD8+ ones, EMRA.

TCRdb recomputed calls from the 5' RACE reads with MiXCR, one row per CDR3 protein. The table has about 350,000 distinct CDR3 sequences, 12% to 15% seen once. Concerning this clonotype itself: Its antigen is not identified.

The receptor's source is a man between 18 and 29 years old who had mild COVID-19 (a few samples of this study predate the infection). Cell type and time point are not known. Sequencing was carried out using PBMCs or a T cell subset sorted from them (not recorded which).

CDR3 in amino acids: CSVLGGSGNTGELFF. As DNA, the CDR3 is TGCAGCGTTTTGGGGGGCTCGGGGAACACCGGGGAGCTGTTTTTT. The V call is TRBV29-1, the J call TRBJ2-2, with D tentatively TRBD1 or TRBD2 (6 bases each). Germline lookup yields CDR1 SQVTM and CDR2 ANQGSEA. V was trimmed by 5 bases and J by 1 base, leaving 14 bases between them. The CDR3 sequence is 15 residues long.